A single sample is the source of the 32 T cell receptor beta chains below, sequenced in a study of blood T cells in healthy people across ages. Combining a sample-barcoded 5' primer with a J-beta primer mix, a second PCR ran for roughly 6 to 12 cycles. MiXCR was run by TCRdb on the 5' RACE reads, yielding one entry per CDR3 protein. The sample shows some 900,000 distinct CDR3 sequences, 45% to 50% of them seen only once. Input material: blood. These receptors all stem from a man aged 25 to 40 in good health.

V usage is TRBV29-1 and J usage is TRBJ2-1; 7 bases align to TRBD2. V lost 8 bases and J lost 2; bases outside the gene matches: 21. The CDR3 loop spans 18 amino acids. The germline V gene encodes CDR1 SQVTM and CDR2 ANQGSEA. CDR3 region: CSPGGRLARSSPYNEQFF. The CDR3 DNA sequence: TGCAGCCCCGGGGGGAGGCTAGCCCGAAGCAGCCCCTACAATGAGCAGTTCTTC.

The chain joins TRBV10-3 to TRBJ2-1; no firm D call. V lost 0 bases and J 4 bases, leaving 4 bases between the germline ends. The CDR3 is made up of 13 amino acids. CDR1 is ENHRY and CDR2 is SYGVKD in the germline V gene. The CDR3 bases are TGTGCCATCAGTGAGTCTGGTTACAATGAGCAGTTCTTC. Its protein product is CAISESGYNEQFF.

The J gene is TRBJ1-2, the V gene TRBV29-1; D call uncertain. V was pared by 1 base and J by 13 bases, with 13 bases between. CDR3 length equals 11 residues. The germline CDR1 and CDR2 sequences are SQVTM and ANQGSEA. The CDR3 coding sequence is TGCAGCGTTGAAGCAGAGAGCCTCAGCACCTTC. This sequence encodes CSVEAESLSTF.

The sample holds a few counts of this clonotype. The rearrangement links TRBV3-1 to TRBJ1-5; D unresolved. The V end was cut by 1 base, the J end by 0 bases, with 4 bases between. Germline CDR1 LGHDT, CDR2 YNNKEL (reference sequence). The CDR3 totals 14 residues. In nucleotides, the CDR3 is TGTGCCAGCAGCCAAGGTACTAGCAATCAGCCCCAGCATTTT. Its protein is CASSQGTSNQPQHF.

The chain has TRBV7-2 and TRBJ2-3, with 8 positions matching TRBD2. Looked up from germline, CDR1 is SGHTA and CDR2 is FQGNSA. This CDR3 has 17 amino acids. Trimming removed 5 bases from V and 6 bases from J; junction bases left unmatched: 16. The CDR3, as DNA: TGTGCCAGCAGCCGATCGACGGGACGAGCGGGAGTTGATACGCAGTATTTT. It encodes CASSRSTGRAGVDTQYF.

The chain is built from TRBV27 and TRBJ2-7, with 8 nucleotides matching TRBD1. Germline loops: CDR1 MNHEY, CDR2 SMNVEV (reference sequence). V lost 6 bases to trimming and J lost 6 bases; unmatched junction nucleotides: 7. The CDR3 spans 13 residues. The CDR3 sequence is CASRQTGECEQYF. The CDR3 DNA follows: TGTGCCAGCAGGCAGACAGGGGAATGCGAGCAGTACTTC.

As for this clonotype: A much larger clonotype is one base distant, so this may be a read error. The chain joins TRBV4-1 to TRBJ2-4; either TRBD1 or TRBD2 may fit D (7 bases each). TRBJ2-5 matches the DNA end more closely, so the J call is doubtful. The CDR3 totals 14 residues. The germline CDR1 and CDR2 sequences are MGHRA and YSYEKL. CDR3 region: CVSSGGVNQETQYF. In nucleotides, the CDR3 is TGCGTCAGCTCAGGGGGGGTGAATCAAGAGACCCAGTACTTC.

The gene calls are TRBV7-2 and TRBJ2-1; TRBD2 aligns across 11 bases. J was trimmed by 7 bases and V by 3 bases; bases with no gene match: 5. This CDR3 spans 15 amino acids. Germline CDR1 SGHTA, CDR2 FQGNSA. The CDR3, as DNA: TGTGCCAGCAGCTTTAGCGGGGGGGCTATGAATGAGCAGTTCTTC. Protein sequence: CASSFSGGAMNEQFF.

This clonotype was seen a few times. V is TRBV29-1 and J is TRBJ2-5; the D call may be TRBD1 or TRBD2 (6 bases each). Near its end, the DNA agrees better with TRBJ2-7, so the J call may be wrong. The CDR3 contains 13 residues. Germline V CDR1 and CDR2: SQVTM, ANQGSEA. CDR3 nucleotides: TGCAGCGCCGAGGGTGGAAGGGGGGACGAGCAGTACTTC. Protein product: CSAEGGRGDEQYF.

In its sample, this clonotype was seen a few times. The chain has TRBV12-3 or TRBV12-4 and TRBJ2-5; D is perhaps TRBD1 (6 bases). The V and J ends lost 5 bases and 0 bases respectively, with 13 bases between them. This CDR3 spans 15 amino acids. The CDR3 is CASSVRQAYQETQYF. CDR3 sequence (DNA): TGTGCCAGCAGTGTTCGACAGGCCTACCAAGAGACCCAGTACTTC.

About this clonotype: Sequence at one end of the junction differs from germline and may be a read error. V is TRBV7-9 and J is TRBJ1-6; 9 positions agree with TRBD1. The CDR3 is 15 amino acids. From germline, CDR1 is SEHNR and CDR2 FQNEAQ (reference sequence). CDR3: CVSSLRGQGNSPLHF. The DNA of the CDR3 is TGTGTCAGCAGCTTAAGGGGACAGGGAAATTCACCCCTCCACTTT.

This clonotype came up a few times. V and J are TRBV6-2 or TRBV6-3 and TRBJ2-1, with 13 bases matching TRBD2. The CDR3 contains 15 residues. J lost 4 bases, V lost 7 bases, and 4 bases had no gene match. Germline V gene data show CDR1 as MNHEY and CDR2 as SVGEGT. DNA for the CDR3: TGTGCCAGCACCTCGGGACTAGCGGGGTACAATGAGCAGTTCTTC. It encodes CASTSGLAGYNEQFF.

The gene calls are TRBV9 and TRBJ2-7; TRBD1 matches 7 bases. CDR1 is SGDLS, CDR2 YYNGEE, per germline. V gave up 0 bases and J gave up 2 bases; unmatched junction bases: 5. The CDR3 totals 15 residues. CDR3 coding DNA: TGTGCCAGCAGCGTAGGGTTCGGGACAGCCTACGAGCAGTACTTC. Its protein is CASSVGFGTAYEQYF. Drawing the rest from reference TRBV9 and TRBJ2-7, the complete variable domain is DSGVTQTPKHLITATGQRVTLRCSPRSGDLSVYWYQQSLDQGLQFLIQYYNGEERAKGNILERFSAQQFPDLHSELNLSSLELGDSALYFCASSVGFGTAYEQYFGPGTRLTVT.

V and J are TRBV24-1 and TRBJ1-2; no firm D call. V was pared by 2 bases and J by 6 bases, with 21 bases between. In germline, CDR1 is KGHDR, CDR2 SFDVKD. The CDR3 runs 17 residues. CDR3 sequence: CATSDSASTGTMDGYTF. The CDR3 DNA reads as TGTGCCACCAGTGATTCGGCATCTACCGGTACGATGGATGGCTACACCTTC.

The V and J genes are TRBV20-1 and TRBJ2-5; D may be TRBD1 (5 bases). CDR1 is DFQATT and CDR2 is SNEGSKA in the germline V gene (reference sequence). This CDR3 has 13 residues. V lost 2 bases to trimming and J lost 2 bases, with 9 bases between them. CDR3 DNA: TGCAGTGCTAGACGGCAGGGTCAAGAGACCCAGTACTTC. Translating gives CSARRQGQETQYF.

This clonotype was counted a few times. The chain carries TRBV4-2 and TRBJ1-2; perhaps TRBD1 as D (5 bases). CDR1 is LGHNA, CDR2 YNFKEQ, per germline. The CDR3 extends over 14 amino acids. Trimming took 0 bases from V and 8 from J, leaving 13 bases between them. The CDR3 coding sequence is TGTGCCAGCAGCCAAGATGGGACCCTCAGCGGCTACACCTTC. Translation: CASSQDGTLSGYTF.

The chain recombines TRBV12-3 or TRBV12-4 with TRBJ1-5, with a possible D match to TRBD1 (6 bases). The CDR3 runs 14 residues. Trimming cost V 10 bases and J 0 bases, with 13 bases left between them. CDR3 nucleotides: TGTGCCACCGGACAGACTTATAGCAATCAGCCCCAGCATTTT. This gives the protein CATGQTYSNQPQHF.

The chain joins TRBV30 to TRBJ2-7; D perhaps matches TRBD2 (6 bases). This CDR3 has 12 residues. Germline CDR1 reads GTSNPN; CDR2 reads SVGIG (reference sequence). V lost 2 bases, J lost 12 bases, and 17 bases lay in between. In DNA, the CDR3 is TGTGCCTGGAGTTACCTCCTCCGGGACTTGTACTTC. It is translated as CAWSYLLRDLYF.

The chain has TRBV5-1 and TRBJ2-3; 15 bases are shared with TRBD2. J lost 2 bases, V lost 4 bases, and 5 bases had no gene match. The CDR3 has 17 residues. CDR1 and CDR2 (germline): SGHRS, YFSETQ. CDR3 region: CASSAGTSGGPTDTQYF. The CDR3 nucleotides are TGCGCCAGCAGCGCCGGGACTAGCGGGGGGCCCACAGATACGCAGTATTTT.

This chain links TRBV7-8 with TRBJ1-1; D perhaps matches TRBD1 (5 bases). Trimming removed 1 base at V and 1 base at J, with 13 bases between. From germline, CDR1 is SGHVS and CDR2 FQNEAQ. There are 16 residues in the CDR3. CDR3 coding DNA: TGTGCCAGCAGCTTAGTGTCGGGACTGCCGAACACTGAAGCTTTCTTT. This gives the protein CASSLVSGLPNTEAFF.

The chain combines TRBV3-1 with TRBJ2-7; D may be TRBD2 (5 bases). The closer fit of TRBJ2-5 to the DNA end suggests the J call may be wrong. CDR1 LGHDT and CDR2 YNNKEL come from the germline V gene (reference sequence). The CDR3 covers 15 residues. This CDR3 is CASSQLERSGETQYF. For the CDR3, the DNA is TGTGCCAGCAGCCAATTAGAGAGGAGCGGAGAGACCCAGTACTTC.

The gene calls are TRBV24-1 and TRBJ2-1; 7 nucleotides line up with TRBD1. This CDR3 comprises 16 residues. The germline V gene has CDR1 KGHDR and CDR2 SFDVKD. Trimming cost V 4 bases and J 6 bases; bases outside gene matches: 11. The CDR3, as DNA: TGTGCCACCAGTGACATACAGGGGCCGAATGTCAATGAGCAGTTCTTC. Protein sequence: CATSDIQGPNVNEQFF.

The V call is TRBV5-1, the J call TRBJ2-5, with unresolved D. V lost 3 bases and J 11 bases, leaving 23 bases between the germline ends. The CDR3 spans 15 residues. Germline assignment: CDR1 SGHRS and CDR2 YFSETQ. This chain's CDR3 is CASSSTAKIGDEQYF. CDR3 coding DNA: TGCGCCAGCAGCTCTACAGCTAAGATCGGCGATGAGCAGTACTTC.

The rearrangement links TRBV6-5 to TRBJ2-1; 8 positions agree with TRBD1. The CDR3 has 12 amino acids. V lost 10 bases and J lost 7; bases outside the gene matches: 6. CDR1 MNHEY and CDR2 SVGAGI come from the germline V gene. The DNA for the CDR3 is TGTGCCACCGGACAGGGACCAAATGAGCAGTTCTTC. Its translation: CATGQGPNEQFF.

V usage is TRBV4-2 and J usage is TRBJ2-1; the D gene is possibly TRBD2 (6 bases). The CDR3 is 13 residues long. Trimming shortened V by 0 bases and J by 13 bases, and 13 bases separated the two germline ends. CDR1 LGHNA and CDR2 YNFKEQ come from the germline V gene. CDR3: CASSQDTGETQFF. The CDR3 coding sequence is TGTGCCAGCAGCCAAGATACGGGAGAGACCCAGTTCTTC.

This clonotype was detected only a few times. The DNA of the CDR3 is TGTGCCAGCAGCCCCGGACGGGGTAATCCATCAGATACGCAGTATTTT. This sequence encodes CASSPGRGNPSDTQYF. The chain recombines TRBV7-9 with TRBJ2-3; possibly TRBD2 for D (5 bases). Germline V gene sequence: CDR1 SEHNR, CDR2 FQNEAQ (reference sequence). Trimming left V 5 bases short and J 4 bases short, with 19 bases between. This CDR3 comprises 16 residues.

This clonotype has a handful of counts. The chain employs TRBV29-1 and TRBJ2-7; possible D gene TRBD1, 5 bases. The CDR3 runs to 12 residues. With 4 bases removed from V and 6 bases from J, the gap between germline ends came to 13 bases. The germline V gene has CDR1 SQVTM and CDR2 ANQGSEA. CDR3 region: CSVGPRAGEQYF. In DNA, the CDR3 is TGCAGCGTTGGTCCCAGGGCAGGCGAGCAGTACTTC.

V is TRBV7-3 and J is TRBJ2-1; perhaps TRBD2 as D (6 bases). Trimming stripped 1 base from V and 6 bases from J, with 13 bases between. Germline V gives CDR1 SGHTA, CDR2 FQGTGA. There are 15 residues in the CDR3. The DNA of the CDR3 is TGTGCCAGCAGCTTAATGGGCGGGAAGCGCAATGAGCAGTTCTTC. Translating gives CASSLMGGKRNEQFF.

CDR3 sequence (DNA): TGCGCCAGCAGCACCGGGTGGACAGGGGTTTATGAGCAGTTCTTC. Translation: CASSTGWTGVYEQFF. The gene calls are TRBV4-1 and TRBJ2-1; 9 bases align to TRBD1. Germline values: CDR1 MGHRA, CDR2 YSYEKL. The CDR3 sequence is 15 residues long. With 5 bases clipped from V and 8 bases from J, the junction kept 10 bases outside the gene matches.

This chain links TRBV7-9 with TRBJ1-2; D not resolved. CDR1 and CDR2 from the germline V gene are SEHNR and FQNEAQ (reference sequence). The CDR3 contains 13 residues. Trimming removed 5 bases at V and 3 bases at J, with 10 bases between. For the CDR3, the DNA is TGTGCCAGCAGCGATCAGAACTACTATGGCTACACCTTC. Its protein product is CASSDQNYYGYTF.

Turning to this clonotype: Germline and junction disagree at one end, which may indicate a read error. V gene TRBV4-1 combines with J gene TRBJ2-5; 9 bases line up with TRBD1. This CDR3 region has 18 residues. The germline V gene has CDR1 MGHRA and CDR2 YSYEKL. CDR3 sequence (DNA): TGCGCCAACAGCCCCCGGGCGTCGGGGACAGGGCCAAAGGGGGAGCAGTACTTC. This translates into CANSPRASGTGPKGEQYF.

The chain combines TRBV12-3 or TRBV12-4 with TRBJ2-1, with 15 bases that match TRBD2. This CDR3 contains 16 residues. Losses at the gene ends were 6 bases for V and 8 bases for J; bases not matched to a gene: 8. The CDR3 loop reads CASSGGTSGGSDEQFF. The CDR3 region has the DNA TGTGCCAGCAGCGGAGGGACTAGCGGGGGGTCCGATGAGCAGTTCTTC.